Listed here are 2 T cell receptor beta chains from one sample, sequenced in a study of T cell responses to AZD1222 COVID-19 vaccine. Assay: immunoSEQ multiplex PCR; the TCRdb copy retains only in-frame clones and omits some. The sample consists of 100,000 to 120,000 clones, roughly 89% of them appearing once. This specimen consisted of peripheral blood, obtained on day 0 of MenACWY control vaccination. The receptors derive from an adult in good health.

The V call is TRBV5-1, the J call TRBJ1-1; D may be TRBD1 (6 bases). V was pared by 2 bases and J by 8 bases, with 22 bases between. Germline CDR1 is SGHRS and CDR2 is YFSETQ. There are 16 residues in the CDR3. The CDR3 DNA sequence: TGCGCCAGCAGCTTACGACAGGTTCGGGGTTCGTCCGAAGCTTTCTTT. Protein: CASSLRQVRGSSEAFF.

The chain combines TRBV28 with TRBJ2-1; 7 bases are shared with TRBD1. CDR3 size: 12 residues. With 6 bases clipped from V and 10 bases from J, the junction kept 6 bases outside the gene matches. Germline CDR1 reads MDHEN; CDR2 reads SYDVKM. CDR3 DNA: TGTGCCAGCAGCCCAACAGGGGTCGAGCAGTTCTTC. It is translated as CASSPTGVEQFF. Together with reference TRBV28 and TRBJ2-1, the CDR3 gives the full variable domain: DVKVTQSSRYLVKRTGEKVFLECVQDMDHENMFWYRQDPGLGLRLIYFSYDVKMKEKGDIPEGYSVSREKKERFSLILESASTNQTSMYLCASSPTGVEQFFGPGTRLTVL.